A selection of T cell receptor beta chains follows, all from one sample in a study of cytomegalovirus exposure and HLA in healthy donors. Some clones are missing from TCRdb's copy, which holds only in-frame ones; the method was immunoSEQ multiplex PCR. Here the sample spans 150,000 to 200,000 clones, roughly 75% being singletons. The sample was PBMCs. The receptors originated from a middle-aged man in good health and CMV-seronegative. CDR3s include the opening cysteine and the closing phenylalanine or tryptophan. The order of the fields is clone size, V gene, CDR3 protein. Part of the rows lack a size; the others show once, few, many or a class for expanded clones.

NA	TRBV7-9	CANSPTPGYNEQFF
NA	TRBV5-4	CASSSGGGNTGELFF
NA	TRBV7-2	CASSLGFQGALHF
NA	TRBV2	CASVPRSYNEQFF
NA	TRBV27	CASRDRGQPQHF
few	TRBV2	CASSRGLAGSTDTQYF
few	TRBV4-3	CASSQDRSYEQYF
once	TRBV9	CASSVLAGAQYF
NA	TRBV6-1	CASSERGHYEQYF
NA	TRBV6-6	CASRSSDSTEAFF
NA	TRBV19	CASSIDLSNQPQHF
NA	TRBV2	CASSERGWEGREKLFF
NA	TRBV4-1	CASSQQRGYEQYF
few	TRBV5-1	CASSTGQGEAPLHF
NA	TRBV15	CATSRDRSEEQYF
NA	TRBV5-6	CASSFLTGENYEQYF
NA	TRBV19	CASSIGPGGTYNEQFF
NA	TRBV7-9	CASSPKGTGKETQYF
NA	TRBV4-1	CASSQPPRGKDYGYTF
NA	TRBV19	CATGTGGYEQYF
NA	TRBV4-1	CASSRGTSGRLNEQFF
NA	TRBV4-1	CATGDRGPYNEQFF
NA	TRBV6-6	CASSYMGGYGYTF
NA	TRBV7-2	CASSPRTAGRGVYEQYF
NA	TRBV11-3	CASSPDRDRGSEQFF
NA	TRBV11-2	CASQRGSVQETQYF
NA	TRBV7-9	CASSLVQYNEQFF
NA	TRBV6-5	CASSYSQGPPNTEAFF
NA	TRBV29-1	CSVARTVLNTEAFF
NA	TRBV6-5	CASRRGLNYGYTF
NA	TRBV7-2	CASSPRTGGGTDTQYF
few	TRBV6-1	CASSEAGGTQYF
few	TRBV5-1	CASSHSGGSYNSPLHF
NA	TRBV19	CASSIAGAAYF
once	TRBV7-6	CASSLAPRGRDRGRTDTIYF
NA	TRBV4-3	CASSQDAGQGEEQYF
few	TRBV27	CASSPGGGGNTIYF
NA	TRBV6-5	CASRGLAVYEQYF
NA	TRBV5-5	CASSLDTGYYEQYF
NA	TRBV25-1	CASSEPRTGGVYGYTF
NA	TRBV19	CASRFGSGEETQYF
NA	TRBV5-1	CASGDSGAAYNEQFF
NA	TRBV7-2	CASSRTGGLTLFF
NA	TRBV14	CASSQERGGLTDTQYF
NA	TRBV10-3	CAISDHRSNTEAFF
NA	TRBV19	CASSLSGQPQHF
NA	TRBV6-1	CASRLGQSSYEQYF
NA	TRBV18	CASSPAGGHVQETQYF
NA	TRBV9	CASSVGTGVLSGANVLTF
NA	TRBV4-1	CASSQEGAGPSLGYTF
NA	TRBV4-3	CASSQDYHYLYEQYF